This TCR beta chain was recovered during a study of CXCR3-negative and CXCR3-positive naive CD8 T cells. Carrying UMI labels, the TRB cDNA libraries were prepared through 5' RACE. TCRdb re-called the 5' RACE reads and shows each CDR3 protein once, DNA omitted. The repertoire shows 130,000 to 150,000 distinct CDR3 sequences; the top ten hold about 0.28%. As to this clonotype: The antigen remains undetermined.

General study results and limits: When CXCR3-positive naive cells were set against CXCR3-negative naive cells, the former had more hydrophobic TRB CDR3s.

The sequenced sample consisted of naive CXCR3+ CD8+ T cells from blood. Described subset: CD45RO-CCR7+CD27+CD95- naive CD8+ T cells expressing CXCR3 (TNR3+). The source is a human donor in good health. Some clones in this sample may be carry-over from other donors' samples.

CDR3 in amino acids: CASSPSTEYEQYF. The V gene is TRBV27, the J gene TRBJ2-7; with no DNA, the TCRdb D assignment of TRBD1 cannot be verified. There are 13 residues in the CDR3. From germline, CDR1 is MNHEY and CDR2 SMNVEV (reference sequence).